Listed here are 4 T cell receptor beta chains from one sample, sequenced in a study of cytomegalovirus exposure and HLA in healthy donors. Both 60 Vbeta primers and 13 Jbeta primers went into the PCR. Sequencing used immunoSEQ multiplex PCR; TCRdb keeps in-frame clones, though not all of them. The sample shows roughly 140,000 clones, roughly 10% of them seen only once. The sample comprised PBMCs. These receptors all stem from a male donor in good health and CMV-seronegative.

The rearrangement joins TRBV5-1 to TRBJ2-7, with 10 bases fitting TRBD1. V gave up 4 bases and J gave up 5 bases; unmatched junction bases: 6. Per germline, CDR1 SGHRS and CDR2 YFSETQ. The CDR3 contains 14 residues. CDR3 DNA: TGCGCCAGCAGCGATGTCGGGACAGGGGACGAGCAGTACTTC. Its protein product is CASSDVGTGDEQYF.

The chain employs TRBV6-5 and TRBJ2-5; D uncertain. This CDR3 is 12 amino acids long. CDR1 and CDR2 (germline): MNHEY, SVGAGI. Deletions cut 5 bases from V and 7 bases from J, with 11 bases between. As DNA, the CDR3 is TGTGCCAGCAGTCCCCCCCGAGGGACCCAGTACTTC. Encoded protein: CASSPPRGTQYF.

The table lists this clone with a few counts. This chain connects TRBV2 to TRBJ1-5; the D is unclear. The CDR3 runs to 13 residues. Per germline, CDR1 SNHLY and CDR2 FYNNEI. Between the trimmed V and J ends, which lost 7 bases and 0 bases, there was a span of 7 bases. This chain's CDR3 is CASNQVSNQPQHF. CDR3 nucleotide sequence: TGTGCCAGCAACCAGGTTAGCAATCAGCCCCAGCATTTT.

The sample holds a few counts of this clone. V is TRBV6-6 and J is TRBJ1-2; TRBD1 might be the D (6 bases). The CDR3 runs 14 residues. V was shortened by 2 bases and J by 6 bases, with 13 bases between the two germline ends. The germline V gene has CDR1 MNHNY and CDR2 SVGAGI (reference sequence). The CDR3, as DNA: TGTGCCAGCAGTTACGAGGGGGGGCGGAATGGCTACACCTTC. It is translated as CASSYEGGRNGYTF.